A selection of T cell receptor beta chains follows, all from one sample in a study of preoperative IRX-2 immunotherapy in early breast cancer. Profiling relied on immunoSEQ multiplex PCR, and the TCRdb table lists in-frame clones only, not all of them. This sample yields roughly 27,000 clones, of which approximately 83% are seen a single time; 3.2% belongs to the top ten. Sample collection occurred from a patient treated with IRX-2 immunotherapy. The source is a human donor with breast cancer. The CDR3 runs from the conserved cysteine through the conserved F or W. The D gene is left open where the match is weak. Only some rows state a clone size, as once, few, many or a class for expanded clones.

15 - TRBJ2-2 TRBD1 TRBV5-1 CASSLGQGDTGELFF TGCGCCAGCAGCTTGGGACAGGGGGACACCGGGGAGCTGTTTTTT
14 - TRBJ2-2 TRBD2 TRBV6-8 CASISGRNTGELFF TGTGCCAGCATTAGCGGGAGAAACACCGGGGAGCTGTTTTTT
16 - TRBJ2-1 TRBD2 TRBV7-6 CASSLGGSGKYNEQFF TGTGCCAGCAGCTTAGGGGGTAGCGGGAAGTACAATGAGCAGTTCTTC
14 once TRBJ1-4 - TRBV5-1 CASSRGSTNEKLFF TGCGCCAGCAGTCGGGGGAGCACTAATGAAAAACTGTTTTTT
15 - TRBJ1-4 TRBD1 TRBV14 CASSREQGFGEKLFF TGTGCCAGCAGCCGGGAACAGGGGTTTGGGGAAAAACTGTTTTTT
15 - TRBJ1-5 - TRBV11-3 CASSPHPQTHQPQHF TGTGCCAGCAGCCCGCACCCTCAGACCCATCAGCCCCAGCATTTT
14 - TRBJ2-7 - TRBV6-8 CASSYSAQGSEQYF TGTGCCAGCAGTTACTCGGCCCAGGGGAGTGAGCAGTACTTC
15 - TRBJ2-1 TRBD2 TRBV5-1 CASSVTSGGLVEQFF TGCGCCAGCAGCGTAACTAGCGGGGGACTGGTTGAGCAGTTCTTC
14 - TRBJ2-7 TRBD1 TRBV7-1 CASSSTQGPYEQYF TGTGCCAGCAGCTCCACACAGGGGCCCTACGAGCAGTACTTC
17 - TRBJ2-1 TRBD2 TRBV19 CASSPGTSGRRGYEQFF TGTGCCAGTAGTCCCGGGACTAGCGGGAGGAGGGGCTATGAGCAGTTCTTC
14 - TRBJ1-5 - TRBV5-1 CASSLFGENQPQHF TGCGCCAGCAGCTTGTTCGGGGAGAATCAGCCCCAGCATTTT
16 - TRBJ1-3 - TRBV6-8 CASRPGGALSGNTIYF TGTGCCAGCAGGCCCGGGGGGGCGCTCTCTGGAAACACCATATATTTT
13 - TRBJ2-7 TRBD1 TRBV10-2 CASSEGTAYEQYF TGCGCCAGCAGTGAAGGGACAGCCTACGAGCAGTACTTC
17 - TRBJ2-3 TRBD1 TRBV28 CASRPQTGDREADTQYF TGTGCCAGCAGACCCCAAACGGGGGACAGGGAGGCAGATACGCAGTATTTT
13 once TRBJ1-5 - TRBV6-8 CASRIPARWPQHF TGTGCCAGCAGGATTCCCGCCCGATGGCCCCAGCATTTT
15 - TRBJ2-7 - TRBV6-8 CASSYSQGPGYEQYF TGTGCCAGCAGTTACTCTCAGGGACCTGGATACGAGCAGTACTTC
13 - TRBJ1-2 TRBD1 TRBV7-1 CASSREGGFGYTF TGTGCCAGCAGCCGAGAAGGGGGCTTTGGCTACACCTTC
14 - TRBJ1-5 - TRBV5-1 CASSLEGVGQPQHF TGCGCCAGCAGCTTGGAGGGTGTAGGGCAGCCCCAGCATTTT
14 - TRBJ2-5 - TRBV6-8 CASSVTGPAVASDF TGTGCCAGCAGTGTAACAGGACCCGCGGTTGCTAGTGACTTC
16 - TRBJ2-1 - TRBV11-3 CASSSLGGPSYNEQFF TGTGCCAGCAGCTCTTTAGGGGGGCCCTCCTACAATGAGCAGTTCTTC
17 - TRBJ1-5 TRBD1 TRBV15 CATSRRTGSGSNQPQHF TGTGCCACCAGCAGGAGGACAGGGTCTGGGAGCAATCAGCCCCAGCATTTT
16 - TRBJ2-3 - TRBV5-1 CASSSTLAGSTDTQYF TGCGCCAGCAGCTCCACCCTTGCGGGGAGCACAGATACGCAGTATTTT
13 - TRBJ2-3 TRBD2 TRBV6-8 CAKTLGLADTQYF TGTGCCAAGACGTTGGGACTAGCGGATACGCAGTATTTT
14 - TRBJ2-3 - TRBV7-1 CASSPQGSTDTQYF TGTGCCAGCAGCCCACAGGGTTCCACAGATACGCAGTATTTT
14 - TRBJ1-1 - TRBV18 CASSPSSMNTEAFF TGTGCCAGCTCACCATCCTCGATGAACACTGAAGCTTTCTTT
15 - TRBJ1-3 - TRBV18 CASSPPGSGKNTIYF TGTGCCAGCTCACCACCGGGGTCCGGCAAAAACACCATATATTTT
15 - TRBJ2-7 TRBD1 TRBV7-7 CASSLGQGFTYEQYF TGTGCCAGCAGTCTGGGACAGGGTTTCACCTACGAGCAGTACTTC
16 - TRBJ1-6 TRBD1 TRBV6-4 CASRPGGNSYNSPLHF TGTGCCAGCAGACCAGGGGGCAACTCCTATAATTCACCCCTCCACTTT
13 few TRBJ1-2 - TRBV6-8 CASSYSKEGSRTF TGTGCCAGCAGTTACTCGAAAGAGGGTTCAAGGACCTTC
16 - TRBJ2-1 TRBD2 TRBV29-1 CSVEVSRTSVVDEQFF TGCAGCGTTGAAGTTAGTAGGACTAGTGTGGTCGATGAGCAGTTCTTC
16 - TRBJ2-1 TRBD1 TRBV11-3 CASSLGSPTGWYEQFF TGTGCCAGCAGCTTGGGGTCACCGACAGGGTGGTATGAGCAGTTCTTC
15 - TRBJ2-7 - TRBV15 CATSRLLGGSYEQYF TGTGCCACCAGCAGGCTTCTGGGGGGCTCCTACGAGCAGTACTTC
16 - TRBJ2-1 TRBD1 TRBV7-1 CASSSRGLGLYNEQFF TGTGCCAGCAGCTCGAGGGGGCTAGGGCTATACAATGAGCAGTTCTTC
15 - TRBJ1-5 - TRBV11-3 CASSLKYGSNQPQHF TGTGCCAGCAGCTTAAAATACGGTAGCAATCAGCCCCAGCATTTT
13 once TRBJ1-5 - TRBV7-8 CASSFSLNQPQHF TGTGCCAGCAGCTTCAGTCTCAATCAGCCCCAGCATTTT
20 - TRBJ1-2 - TRBV15 CATSREAPRVRATPLRGYTF TGTGCCACCAGCAGAGAAGCCCCTCGGGTCCGGGCGACTCCATTACGGGGCTACACCTTC
12 - TRBJ2-7 - TRBV6-7 CASSKDSSEQYF TGTGCCAGCAGCAAGGACAGTAGCGAGCAGTACTTC
14 - TRBJ1-2 - TRBV19 CASNEAPRDYGYTF TGTGCCAGTAACGAGGCACCCCGGGACTATGGCTACACCTTC
15 - TRBJ1-2 - TRBV19 CASSTQVLPDYGYTF TGTGCCAGTAGTACGCAGGTCCTACCGGACTATGGCTACACCTTC
16 - TRBJ2-1 TRBD1 TRBV6-7 CASLTRTGLRTDEQFF TGTGCCAGCCTAACCCGGACAGGCCTAAGGACGGATGAGCAGTTCTTC
14 - TRBJ2-3 TRBD1 TRBV28 CASSSGQGTDTQYF TGTGCCAGCAGTTCAGGACAGGGGACAGATACGCAGTATTTT
15 - TRBJ2-7 TRBD1 TRBV19 CASSFRTGGTYEQYF TGTGCCAGTAGTTTTCGGACAGGGGGAACCTACGAGCAGTACTTC
15 - TRBJ1-3 - TRBV18 CASSPSGIGGNTIYF TGTGCCAGCTCACCATCCGGGATCGGTGGAAACACCATATATTTT
18 - TRBJ2-5 - TRBV11-3 CASSLLGLGAGARETQYF TGTGCCAGCAGCTTACTCGGCCTGGGGGCAGGGGCAAGGGAGACCCAGTACTTC
15 - TRBJ2-7 - TRBV5-1 CASSLVPGLVYEQYF TGCGCCAGCAGCTTGGTTCCGGGGCTCGTCTACGAGCAGTACTTC
14 - TRBJ1-3 TRBD1 TRBV11-3 CASSLRTGLNTIYF TGTGCCAGCAGCTTGAGGACAGGGCTAAACACCATATATTTT
13 - TRBJ1-2 - TRBV29-1 CSAVGQTNYGYTF TGCAGCGCCGTCGGACAGACGAACTATGGCTACACCTTC
15 - TRBJ1-3 - TRBV11-3 CASSSTGFSGNTIYF TGTGCCAGCAGCTCGACAGGTTTCTCTGGAAACACCATATATTTT
13 - TRBJ2-3 - TRBV7-4 CASSLLAADTQYF TGTGCCAGCAGCTTATTAGCGGCAGATACGCAGTATTTT
14 once TRBJ2-3 - TRBV28 CASSLSQLTDTQYF TGTGCCAGCAGTTTATCTCAGCTCACAGATACGCAGTATTTT
15 - TRBJ1-1 - TRBV6-8 CASSYSPRPTTEAFF TGTGCCAGCAGTTACTCGCCCCGGCCCACCACTGAAGCTTTCTTT